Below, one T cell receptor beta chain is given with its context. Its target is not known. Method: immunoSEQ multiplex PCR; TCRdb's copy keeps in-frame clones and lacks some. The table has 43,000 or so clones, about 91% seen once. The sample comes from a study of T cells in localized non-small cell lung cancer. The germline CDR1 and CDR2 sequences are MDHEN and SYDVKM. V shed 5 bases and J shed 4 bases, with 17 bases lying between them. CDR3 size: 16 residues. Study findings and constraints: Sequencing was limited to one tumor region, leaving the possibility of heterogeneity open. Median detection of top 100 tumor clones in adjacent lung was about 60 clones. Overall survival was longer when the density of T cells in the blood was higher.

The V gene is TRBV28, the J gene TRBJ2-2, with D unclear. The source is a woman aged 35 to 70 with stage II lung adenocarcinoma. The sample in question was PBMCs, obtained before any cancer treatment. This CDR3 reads CASSPGPDVSTGELFF. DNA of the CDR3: TGTGCCAGCAGTCCAGGACCGGACGTCAGCACCGGGGAGCTGTTTTTT.